Detailed here is one T cell receptor (beta chain). What it recognizes is unknown. Clones were sequenced by immunoSEQ multiplex PCR, and TCRdb holds only the in-frame ones, with some missing. The sample records 120,000 or so clones, more than 85% being singletons. The germline gives CDR1 SGHRS, CDR2 YFSETQ. Trimming removed 0 bases from V and 5 bases from J, with 11 bases in between. This CDR3 has 14 amino acids. The source of the sample is a study of T cell responses to AZD1222 COVID-19 vaccine. Study-level results: There were vaccine-associated CD4 TCRs across spike, dominant at 160-218 and 743-854. All repertoire sampling was performed exclusively after the peak T cell response. AZD1222 recipients seropositive at baseline numbered only 6 or 7.

The sequences come from peripheral blood, collected on day 0 of AZD1222 vaccination. This TCR was recovered from an adult in good health. This chain connects TRBV5-1 to TRBJ2-5; no firm D call. CDR3 sequence (DNA): TGCGCCAGCAGCTTGGTTCCGGGTTCCGAGACCCAGTACTTC. Translating gives CASSLVPGSETQYF.